These 7 T cell receptor beta chains were sequenced from one sample in a study of control samples from healthy donors and cancer patients. Only in-frame clones appear in the TCRdb table, and some are missing; sequencing was by immunoSEQ multiplex PCR. The data contain fewer than 120,000 clones, 88% of them singletons. Sequencing was carried out using PBMCs. The receptors derive from a woman in her sixties or seventies with lung cancer.

The chain joins TRBV15 to TRBJ1-4; 11 bases match TRBD1. The CDR3 has 19 amino acids. J was trimmed by 0 bases and V by 6 bases; bases with no gene match: 12. Germline V CDR1 and CDR2: LNHNV, YYDKDF (reference sequence). Written as DNA, the CDR3 is TGTGCCACCAGTCGGCCTTTGGACAGGGGGCTCGCAACTAATGAAAAACTGTTTTTT. Translated: CATSRPLDRGLATNEKLFF.

The chain recombines TRBV19 with TRBJ1-2; a possible D gene is TRBD1 (5 bases). V was shortened by 5 bases and J by 2 bases, with 15 bases between the two germline ends. CDR1 is LNHDA and CDR2 is SQIVND in the germline V gene (reference sequence). The CDR3 spans 15 residues. CDR3 loop: CASSLAAGGNYGYTF. For the CDR3, the DNA is TGTGCCAGTAGTTTGGCAGCTGGGGGAAACTATGGCTACACCTTC.

The V and J genes are TRBV6-2 or TRBV6-3 and TRBJ1-2, with 10 nucleotides matching TRBD1. The CDR3 has 14 amino acids. Trimming cost V 5 bases and J 5 bases; bases outside gene matches: 5. The germline CDR1 and CDR2 sequences are MNHEY and SVGEGT. The DNA of the CDR3 is TGTGCCAGCAGTCCGGGACAGGGGCGATATGGCTACACCTTC. The encoded protein is CASSPGQGRYGYTF.

This clone occurred a few times. The junction departs from the called germline gene at one end, perhaps through a read error. The chain uses TRBV7-9 and TRBJ2-7; 16 bases line up with TRBD2. Germline V gene lookup returns CDR1 SEHNR and CDR2 FQNEAQ (reference sequence). This CDR3 region has 14 residues. The CDR3, as DNA: TGTGCCAGCACTTACGAGGGACTAGCGGGAGGGATTAACTTC. This encodes CASTYEGLAGGINF.

The chain joins TRBV6-6 to TRBJ1-4, with 7 bases fitting TRBD1. CDR1 is MNHNY, CDR2 SVGAGI, per germline (reference sequence). The CDR3 totals 16 residues. Losses at the gene ends were 5 bases for V and 2 bases for J; bases not matched to a gene: 8. CDR3 DNA sequence: TGTGCCAGCAGTCTGGACAGGATAGCCACTAATGAAAAACTGTTTTTT. It specifies CASSLDRIATNEKLFF.

This chain links TRBV7-2 with TRBJ1-3, with TRBD1 matching over 7 bases. The CDR3 covers 15 residues. Germline V gene lookup returns CDR1 SGHTA and CDR2 FQGNSA. V lost 4 bases and J lost 4; bases outside the gene matches: 7. CDR3 in DNA: TGTGCCAGCAGCTCGACAGGGTCCGGCGGAAACACCATATATTTT. Protein product: CASSSTGSGGNTIYF.

V and J are TRBV29-1 and TRBJ2-7, with 7 bases lining up with TRBD1. Germline values: CDR1 SQVTM, CDR2 ANQGSEA. The junction had 7 bases not matched to a gene; V was cut back by 6 bases and J by 2 bases. This CDR3 spans 13 amino acids. The CDR3 is CSVLDRATYEQYF. CDR3 nucleotides: TGCAGCGTGCTTGACAGGGCCACCTACGAGCAGTACTTC.